This TCR beta chain was sequenced during a study of blood T cell repertoires in COVID-19. Study-wide background: There were acute and convalescent COVID-19 samples, and they came from the United States, Italy and Spain.

Germline CDR1 is SGHTA and CDR2 is FQGNSA. Trimming took 1 base from V and 4 from J, leaving 18 bases between them. There are 17 residues in the CDR3. Original methodology: Using reference gene primer amplification, nucleated cell counts were estimated. Libraries were prepared by immunoSEQ multiplex PCR; TCRdb keeps only in-frame clonotypes and omits some of them. V and J calls and clone size are as listed in that table; D and trimming were resolved from the DNA. The sample lists more than 55,000 clones; over 75% were seen once. The clonotype originates from a man aged 60-69 years with active or convalescent COVID-19. The specimen sequenced was peripheral blood. This chain uses TRBV7-2 with TRBJ2-3, with D perhaps matching TRBD2 (6 bases). The CDR3 spells CASSLGGRGGASDTQYF. The CDR3 nucleotides are TGTGCCAGCAGCTTAGGAGGGAGAGGAGGGGCGTCAGATACGCAGTATTTT.